A selection of T cell receptor beta chains follows, all from one sample in a study of glioma-infiltrating T cells. TCRdb analysed the multiplex PCR reads with MiXCR anew, one entry per CDR3 protein. The sample yields some 120,000 distinct CDR3 sequences, roughly 24% seen once. The sample comprised glioma tissue, nonneoplastic brain tissue, or PBMCs (not recorded which). The receptor source for this set is a human donor with low-grade glioma or glioblastoma, undergoing nonglioma brain surgery, or in good health (not recorded which). Both conserved end residues are part of each CDR3. Fields, in order: D gene, clone size, J gene, V gene, CDR3 protein, CDR3 DNA. D genes are given only for firm matches. A row's size may be missing; if present it is once, few, many or a size class.

NA | many | TRBJ2-3 | TRBV6-1 | CASSLQTSPTDTQYF | TGTGCCAGCAGTCTCCAGACTAGTCCCACAGATACGCAGTATTTT
NA | many | TRBJ2-7 | TRBV7-9 | CASSPADEQYF | TGTGCCAGCAGCCCCGCCGACGAGCAGTACTTC
TRBD2 | few | TRBJ2-3 | TRBV29-1 | CSVSSGSVGDTQYF | TGCAGCGTGTCTAGCGGGAGTGTAGGAGATACGCAGTATTTT
TRBD2 | many | TRBJ2-7 | TRBV7-8 | CATALAGSGSSYEQYF | TGTGCCACCGCTCTAGCGGGGAGCGGGAGCTCCTACGAGCAGTACTTC
TRBD2 | NA | TRBJ2-3 | TRBV19 | CFSSRPSGQSRYTQYF | TGTTTCAGTAGTAGGCCTAGCGGCCAGAGTCGCTATACGCAGTATTTT
TRBD1 | NA | TRBJ2-5 | TRBV29-1 | CSLSTGEETQYF | TGCAGCTTGTCGACAGGGGAAGAGACCCAGTACTTC
TRBD2 | many | TRBJ2-1 | TRBV6-1 | CASSRSSGRANEQFF | TGTGCCAGCAGCCGTTCTAGCGGGAGGGCCAATGAGCAGTTCTTC
NA | medium-sized | TRBJ2-3 | TRBV7-2 | CASSLTDTQYF | TGTGCCAGCAGCTTAACAGATACGCAGTATTTT
TRBD1 | few | TRBJ2-1 | TRBV3-1 | CASSQRTGSAYNEQFF | TGTGCCAGCAGCCAAAGGACAGGGAGCGCCTACAATGAGCAGTTCTTC
NA | few | TRBJ1-4 | TRBV29-1 | CSVGRGTANEKLFF | TGCAGCGTTGGACGGGGAACGGCTAATGAAAAACTGTTTTTT
TRBD1 | many | TRBJ1-4 | TRBV19 | CASNDGGQGGEKLFF | TGTGCCAGTAACGATGGGGGACAGGGAGGTGAAAAACTGTTTTTT